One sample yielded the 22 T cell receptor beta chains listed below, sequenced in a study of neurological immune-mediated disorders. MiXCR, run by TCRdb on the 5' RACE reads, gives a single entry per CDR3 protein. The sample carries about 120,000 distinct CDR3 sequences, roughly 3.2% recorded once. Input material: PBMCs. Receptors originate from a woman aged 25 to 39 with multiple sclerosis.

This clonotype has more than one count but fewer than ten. The CDR3 is CASSSRYTGELFF. CDR3 in DNA: TGTGCCAGCAGTTCCCGTTACACCGGGGAGCTGTTTTTT. The chain employs TRBV6-2 or TRBV6-3 and TRBJ2-2; D unclear. Germline CDR1 is MNHEY and CDR2 is SVGEGT. Trimming left V 4 bases short and J 3 bases short, with 6 bases between. This CDR3 has 13 amino acids.

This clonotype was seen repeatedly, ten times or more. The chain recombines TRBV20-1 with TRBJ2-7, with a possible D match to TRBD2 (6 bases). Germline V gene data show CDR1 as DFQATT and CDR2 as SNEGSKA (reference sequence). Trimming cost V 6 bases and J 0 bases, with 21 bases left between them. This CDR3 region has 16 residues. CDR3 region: CSAIFDPRRGSYEQYF. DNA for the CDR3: TGCAGTGCCATCTTTGACCCGAGGAGGGGCTCCTACGAGCAGTACTTC.

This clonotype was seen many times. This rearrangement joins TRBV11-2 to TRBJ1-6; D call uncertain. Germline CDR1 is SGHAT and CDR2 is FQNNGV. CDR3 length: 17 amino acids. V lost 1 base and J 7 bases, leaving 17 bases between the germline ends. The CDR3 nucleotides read TGTGCCAGCAGCTTAGGTAAAGGCAGGCGCGCGAATTCACCCCTCCACTTT. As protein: CASSLGKGRRANSPLHF. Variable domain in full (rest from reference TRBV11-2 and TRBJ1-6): EAGVAQSPRYKIIEKRQSVAFWCNPISGHATLYWYQQILGQGPKLLIQFQNNGVVDDSQLPKDRFSAERLKGVDSTLKIQPAKLEDSAVYLCASSLGKGRRANSPLHFGNGTRLTVT.

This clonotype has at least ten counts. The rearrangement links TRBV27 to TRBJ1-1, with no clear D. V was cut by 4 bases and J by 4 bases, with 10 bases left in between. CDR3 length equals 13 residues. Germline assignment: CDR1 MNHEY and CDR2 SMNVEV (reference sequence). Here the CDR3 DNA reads TGTGCCAGCAGTTATGTCCCGCTCACTGAAGCTTTCTTT. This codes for CASSYVPLTEAFF.

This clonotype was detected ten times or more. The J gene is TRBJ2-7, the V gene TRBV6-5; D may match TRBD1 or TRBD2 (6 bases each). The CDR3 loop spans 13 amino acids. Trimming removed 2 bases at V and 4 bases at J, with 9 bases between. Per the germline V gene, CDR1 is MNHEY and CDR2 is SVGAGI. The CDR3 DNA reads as TGTGCCAGCAGTTACCAAGGGGGGTACGAGCAGTACTTC. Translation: CASSYQGGYEQYF.

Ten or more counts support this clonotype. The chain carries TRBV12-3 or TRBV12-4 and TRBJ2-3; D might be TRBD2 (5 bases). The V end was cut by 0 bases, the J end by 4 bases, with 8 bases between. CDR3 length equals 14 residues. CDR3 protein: CASSLAGEADTQYF. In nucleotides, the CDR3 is TGTGCCAGCAGTTTAGCGGGAGAGGCAGATACGCAGTATTTT.

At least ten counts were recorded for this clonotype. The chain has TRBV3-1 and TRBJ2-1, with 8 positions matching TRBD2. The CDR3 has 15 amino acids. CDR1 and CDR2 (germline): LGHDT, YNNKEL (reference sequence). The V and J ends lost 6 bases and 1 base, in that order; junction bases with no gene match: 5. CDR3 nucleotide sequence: TGTGCCAGCAGTGATACTAGCGGTTCCTACAATGAGCAGTTCTTC. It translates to CASSDTSGSYNEQFF.

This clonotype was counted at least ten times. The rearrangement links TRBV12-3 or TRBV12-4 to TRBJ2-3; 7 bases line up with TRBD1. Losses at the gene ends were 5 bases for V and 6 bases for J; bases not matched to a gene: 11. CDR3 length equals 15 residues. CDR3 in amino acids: CASSNTGAVSDTQYF. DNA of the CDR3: TGTGCCAGCAGTAATACAGGGGCGGTCTCGGATACGCAGTATTTT.

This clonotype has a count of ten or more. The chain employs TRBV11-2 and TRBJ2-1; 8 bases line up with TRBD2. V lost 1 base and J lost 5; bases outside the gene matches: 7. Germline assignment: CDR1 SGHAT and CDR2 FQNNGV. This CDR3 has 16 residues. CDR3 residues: CASSLAPLREDNEQFF. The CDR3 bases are TGTGCCAGCAGCTTAGCCCCCTTGCGGGAGGACAATGAGCAGTTCTTC.

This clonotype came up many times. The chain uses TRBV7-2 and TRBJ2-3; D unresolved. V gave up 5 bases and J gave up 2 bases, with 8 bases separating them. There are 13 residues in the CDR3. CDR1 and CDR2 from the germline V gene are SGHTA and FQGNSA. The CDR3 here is CASSHRATDTQYF. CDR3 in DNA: TGTGCCAGCAGCCACCGGGCCACAGATACGCAGTATTTT.

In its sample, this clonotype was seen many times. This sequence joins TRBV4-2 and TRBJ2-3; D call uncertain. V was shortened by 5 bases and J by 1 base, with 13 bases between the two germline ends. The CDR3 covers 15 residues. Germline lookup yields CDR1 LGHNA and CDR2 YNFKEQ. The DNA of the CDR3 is TGTGCCAGCAGCGGATCTTCGTCAGGCACAGATACGCAGTATTTT. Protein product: CASSGSSSGTDTQYF.

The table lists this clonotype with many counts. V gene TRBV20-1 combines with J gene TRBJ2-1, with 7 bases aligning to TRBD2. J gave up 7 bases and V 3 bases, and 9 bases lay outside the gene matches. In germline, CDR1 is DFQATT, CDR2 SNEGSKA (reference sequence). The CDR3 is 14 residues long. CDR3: CSASRPLGGNEQFF. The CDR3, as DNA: TGCAGTGCTAGTCGCCCCCTGGGAGGGAATGAGCAGTTCTTC.

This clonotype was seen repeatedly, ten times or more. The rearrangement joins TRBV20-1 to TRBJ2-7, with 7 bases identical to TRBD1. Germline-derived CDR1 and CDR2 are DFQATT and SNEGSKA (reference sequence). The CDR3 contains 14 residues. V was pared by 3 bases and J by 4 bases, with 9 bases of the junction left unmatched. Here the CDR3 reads CSASPTGDFYEQYF. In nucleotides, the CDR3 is TGCAGTGCTAGCCCTACAGGGGATTTTTACGAGCAGTACTTC.

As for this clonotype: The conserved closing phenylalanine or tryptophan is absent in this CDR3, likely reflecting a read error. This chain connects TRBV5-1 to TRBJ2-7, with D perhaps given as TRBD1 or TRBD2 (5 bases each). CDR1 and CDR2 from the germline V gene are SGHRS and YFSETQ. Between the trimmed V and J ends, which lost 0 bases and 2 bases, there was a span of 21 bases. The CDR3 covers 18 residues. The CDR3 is CASSLEGPRSGNTYEQYN. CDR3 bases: TGCGCCAGCAGCTTGGAGGGGCCGAGGAGCGGAAATACCTACGAGCAGTACAAC.

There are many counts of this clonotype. CDR3 coding DNA: TGTGCCAGCAGCTTAGGCCAGGGGCTCGCAGATACGCAGTATTTT. This gives the protein CASSLGQGLADTQYF. The rearrangement joins TRBV7-8 to TRBJ2-3, with TRBD1 as a possible D gene (6 bases). V lost 1 base and J lost 4, with 12 bases in between. Germline V gene sequence: CDR1 SGHVS, CDR2 FQNEAQ. The CDR3 consists of 15 residues.

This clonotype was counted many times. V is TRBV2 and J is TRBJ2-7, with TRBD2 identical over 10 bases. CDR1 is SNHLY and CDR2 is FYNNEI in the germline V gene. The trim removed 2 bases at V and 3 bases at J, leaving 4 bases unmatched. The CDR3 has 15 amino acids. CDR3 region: CASSEWTSGIYEQYF. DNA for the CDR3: TGTGCCAGCAGTGAATGGACTAGCGGTATCTACGAGCAGTACTTC.

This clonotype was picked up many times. This CDR3 is CASRFNRGLETQYF. For the CDR3, the DNA is TGTGCCAGCAGGTTCAACAGGGGTTTGGAGACCCAGTACTTC. The J gene is TRBJ2-5, the V gene TRBV6-5; TRBD1 matches at 7 bases. The CDR3 length is 14 residues. Germline loops: CDR1 MNHEY, CDR2 SVGAGI. The V segment lost 6 bases and the J segment 5 bases; nucleotides outside the gene matches: 9.

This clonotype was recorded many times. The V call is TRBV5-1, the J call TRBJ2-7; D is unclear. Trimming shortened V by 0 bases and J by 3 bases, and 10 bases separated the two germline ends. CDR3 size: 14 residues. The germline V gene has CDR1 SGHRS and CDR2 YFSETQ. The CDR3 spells CASSLGLDLYEQYF. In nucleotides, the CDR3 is TGCGCCAGCAGCTTGGGACTCGATCTCTACGAGCAGTACTTC.

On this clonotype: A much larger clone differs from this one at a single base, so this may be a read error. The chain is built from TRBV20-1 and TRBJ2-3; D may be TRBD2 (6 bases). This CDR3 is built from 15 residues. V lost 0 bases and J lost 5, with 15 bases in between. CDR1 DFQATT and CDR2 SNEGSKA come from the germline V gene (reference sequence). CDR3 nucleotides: TGCAGTGCTAGAGATTTTCGGGGGAACAAAGATACGCAGTATTTT. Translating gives CSARDFRGNKDTQYF.

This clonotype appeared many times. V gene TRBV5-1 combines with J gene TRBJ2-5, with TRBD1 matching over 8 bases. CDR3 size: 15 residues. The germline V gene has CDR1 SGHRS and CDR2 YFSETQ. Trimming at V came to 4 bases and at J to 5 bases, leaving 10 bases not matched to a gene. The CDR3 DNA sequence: TGCGCCAGCAGCCTGGACAGGGCGGTTCGGGAGACCCAGTACTTC. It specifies CASSLDRAVRETQYF.

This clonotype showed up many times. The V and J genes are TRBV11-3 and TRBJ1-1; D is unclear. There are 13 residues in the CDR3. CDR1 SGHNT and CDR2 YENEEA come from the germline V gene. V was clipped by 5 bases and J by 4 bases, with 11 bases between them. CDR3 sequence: CASSPKTGTEAFF. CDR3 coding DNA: TGTGCCAGCAGCCCTAAGACCGGCACTGAAGCTTTCTTT.

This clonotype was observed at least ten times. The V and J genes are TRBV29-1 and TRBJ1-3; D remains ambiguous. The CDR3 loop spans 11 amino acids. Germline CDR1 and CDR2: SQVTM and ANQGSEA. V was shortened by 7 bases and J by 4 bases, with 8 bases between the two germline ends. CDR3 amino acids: CSGGIGNTIYF. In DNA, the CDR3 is TGCAGCGGGGGAATAGGAAACACCATATATTTT.